These 10 T cell receptor beta chains came from one sample sequenced in a study of blood T cell repertoires in COVID-19. This table comes from immunoSEQ multiplex PCR, and its TCRdb copy is limited to in-frame clones, with some not included. Of approximately 270,000 clones listed, 91% are singletons. The specimen was PBMCs or T cells enriched from blood (not recorded which). The receptors were sampled from a human donor in a cohort exposed to, infected with or recovered from COVID-19 (not recorded which). The donor label of this sample is uncertain.

The chain joins TRBV10-3 to TRBJ1-2; the D is unclear. The CDR3 contains 13 residues. Germline CDR1 is ENHRY and CDR2 is SYGVKD. V was clipped by 3 bases and J by 4 bases, with 9 bases between them. The CDR3 is CAISEGQAYGYTF. CDR3 DNA sequence: TGTGCCATCAGTGAAGGCCAGGCCTATGGCTACACCTTC.

This clone is a singleton in its sample. This chain connects TRBV7-2 to TRBJ2-3; unclear D gene. The V gene lost 4 bases and the J gene lost 0 bases, with 8 bases spanning the gap. CDR1 is SGHTA, CDR2 FQGNSA, per germline. The CDR3 totals 14 residues. CDR3: CASSYRTSTDTQYF. For the CDR3, the DNA is TGTGCCAGCAGCTACAGAACTAGCACAGATACGCAGTATTTT.

The chain joins TRBV30 to TRBJ1-6, with a weak D call TRBD1 (6 bases). CDR1 GTSNPN and CDR2 SVGIG come from the germline V gene (reference sequence). The germline V and J ends were trimmed by 4 bases and 1 base, with 11 bases remaining between them. The CDR3 runs to 15 residues. The CDR3 DNA follows: TGTGCCTGGACAACAGGGAATTCCTATAATTCACCCCTCCACTTT. This codes for CAWTTGNSYNSPLHF.

The chain couples TRBV12-5 to TRBJ1-4; D call uncertain. Trimming cost V 1 base and J 4 bases, with 10 bases left between them. This CDR3 region has 15 residues. The germline gives CDR1 LGHNT, CDR2 FRNRAP. The CDR3 here is CASGLEPGINEKLFF. CDR3 bases: TGTGCTAGTGGTTTGGAACCGGGTATTAATGAAAAACTGTTTTTT. The full variable domain, completed using reference TRBV12-5 and TRBJ1-4, is DARVTQTPRHKVTEMGQEVTMRCQPILGHNTVFWYRQTMMQGLELLAYFRNRAPLDDSGMPKDRFSAEMPDATLATLKIQPSEPRDSAVYFCASGLEPGINEKLFFGSGTQLSVL.

This clone was counted once. This sequence joins TRBV19 and TRBJ2-1; a possible D gene is TRBD2 (7 bases). With 1 base removed from V and 3 bases from J, the gap between germline ends came to 13 bases. This CDR3 spans 16 amino acids. CDR1 and CDR2 from the germline V gene are LNHDA and SQIVND (reference sequence). In DNA form, the CDR3 reads TGTGCCAGTAGTATAGTGGGCGGGGGCCGCTACAATGAGCAGTTCTTC. Translation gives CASSIVGGGRYNEQFF. Full variable domain (outside the CDR3, taken from reference TRBV19 and TRBJ2-1): DGGITQSPKYLFRKEGQNVTLSCEQNLNHDAMYWYRQDPGQGLRLIYYSQIVNDFQKGDIAEGYSVSREKKESFPLTVTSAQKNPTAFYLCASSIVGGGRYNEQFFGPGTRLTVL.

The chain links TRBV6-5 to TRBJ1-2; D remains ambiguous. This CDR3 is 14 amino acids long. Germline CDR1 reads MNHEY; CDR2 reads SVGAGI. V lost 4 bases and J 8 bases, leaving 17 bases between the germline ends. The CDR3 here is CASSSARLGSGYTF. The CDR3 DNA reads TGTGCCAGCAGTTCGGCTCGCTTGGGGAGCGGCTACACCTTC.

The chain has TRBV3-1 (or the pseudogene TRBV3-2) and TRBJ2-1, with 8 bases that match TRBD2. The CDR3 runs to 16 residues. With V trimmed by 0 bases and J by 4 bases, 5 bases remained unmatched. The V gene's germline CDR1 is LGHDT and CDR2 YNNKEL (reference sequence). This chain's CDR3 is CASSQDAGGRYNEQFF. CDR3 coding DNA: TGTGCCAGCAGCCAAGATGCGGGGGGAAGGTACAATGAGCAGTTCTTC.

J is TRBJ1-5 and V is TRBV2, with D unclear. The CDR3 spans 15 residues. The germline V gene has CDR1 SNHLY and CDR2 FYNNEI. V dropped 2 bases and J dropped 3 bases, with 11 bases sitting between them. CDR3: CASSEMVSDNQPQHF. In nucleotides, the CDR3 is TGTGCCAGCAGTGAAATGGTGTCAGACAATCAGCCCCAGCATTTT.

The chain couples TRBV29-1 to TRBJ2-7, with a weak D call TRBD2 (5 bases). The ends were cut back, 5 bases at V and 7 bases at J, with 12 bases in the middle. The germline CDR1 and CDR2 sequences are SQVTM and ANQGSEA. This CDR3 spans 11 amino acids. CDR3 sequence: CSVLSPGEQYF. The DNA for the CDR3 is TGCAGCGTTCTGTCACCGGGGGAGCAGTACTTC.

J is TRBJ2-3 and V is TRBV5-1, with D perhaps TRBD2 (5 bases). Germline-derived CDR1 and CDR2 are SGHRS and YFSETQ. V lost 2 bases to trimming and J lost 0 bases, with 7 bases between them. This CDR3 comprises 14 residues. CDR3: CASSLSGSTDTQYF. As DNA, the CDR3 is TGCGCCAGCAGCTTAAGCGGTAGCACAGATACGCAGTATTTT.